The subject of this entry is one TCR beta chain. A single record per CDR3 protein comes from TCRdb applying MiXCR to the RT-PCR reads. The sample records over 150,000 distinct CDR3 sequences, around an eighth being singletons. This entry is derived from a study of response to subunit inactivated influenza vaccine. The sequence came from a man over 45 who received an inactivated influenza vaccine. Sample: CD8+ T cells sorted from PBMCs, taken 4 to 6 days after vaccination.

The chain's CDR3 is CASSQLTGIQETQYF. For the CDR3, the DNA is TGTGCCAGCAGCCAACTCACAGGGATCCAAGAGACCCAGTACTTC. The chain combines TRBV14 with TRBJ2-5; D might be TRBD1 (6 bases). Germline V lookup: CDR1 SGHDN, CDR2 FVKESK. The CDR3 loop spans 15 amino acids. V gave up 2 bases and J gave up 1 base, with 11 bases separating them.